This TCR beta chain was documented in a study of blood T cell repertoires in COVID-19. In the study overall: COVID-19 samples collected from the United States, Italy and Spain covered acute and convalescent phases. Sources were T cells, B-cell-depleted T cells, or PBMCs; the material itself was cDNA or gDNA.

In the source study's methods: Counts of nucleated cells, estimated from reference gene primer amplification, were obtained. This table comes from immunoSEQ multiplex PCR, and its TCRdb copy is limited to in-frame clones, with some not included. The DNA was the basis for D and trimming; V, J and clone size are from that table. The sample has roughly 300,000 clones, roughly 90% seen once; the top ten hold more than 0.9%. This clone has just a few counts. This CDR3 comprises 15 residues. V lost 3 bases, J lost 3 bases, and 8 bases stayed unmatched. Germline V gene data show CDR1 as KGHSH and CDR2 as LQKENI.

The TCR comes from a woman aged 25 to 39 who had recovered from COVID-19. The chain recombines TRBV18 with TRBJ2-7, with TRBD1 matching over 7 bases. Sample: PBMCs or T cells enriched from blood (not recorded which). The CDR3 here is CASSPPGTADYEQYF. CDR3 nucleotides: TGTGCCAGCTCACCCCCCGGGACAGCGGACTACGAGCAGTACTTC.